This T cell receptor (beta chain) was obtained from a study of cytomegalovirus exposure and HLA in healthy donors. Germline V gene data show CDR1 as SGHRS and CDR2 as YFSETQ. V shed 2 bases and J 7 bases; nucleotides not matched to a gene: 3. The CDR3 is made up of 14 amino acids. The PCR ran on 60 Vbeta and 13 Jbeta primers. TCRdb's copy holds only in-frame clones and misses some; the assay was immunoSEQ multiplex PCR. The table records 100,000 to 150,000 clones, around three quarters of them present only once. At sampling all donors were nominally healthy, likely with unrecorded immune exposures. The clonotype was recovered from a woman between 40 and 50 years old in good health and CMV-seropositive. The chain links TRBV5-1 to TRBJ2-2; 9 bases map to TRBD2. The sequenced material came from PBMCs. The CDR3 here is CASSFLLAGGELFF. The CDR3 DNA sequence: TGCGCCAGCAGCTTTTTACTAGCGGGCGGGGAGCTGTTTTTT. The complete variable domain, with remaining parts taken from reference TRBV5-1 and TRBJ2-2, reads KAGVTQTPRYLIKTRGQQVTLSCSPISGHRSVSWYQQTPGQGLQFLFEYFSETQRNKGNFPGRFSGRQFSNSRSEMNVSTLELGDSALYLCASSFLLAGGELFFGEGSRLTVL.